Sequencing of this TCR beta chain was carried out in a study of response to subunit inactivated influenza vaccine. Study-level points and caveats: That few new T cells are recruited by each seasonal influenza vaccination was the authors' suggestion.

TCRdb re-derived calls from the RT-PCR reads in MiXCR, one entry per CDR3 protein. This table holds fewer than 250,000 distinct CDR3 sequences, roughly 14% found once. The V gene's germline CDR1 is SGHAT and CDR2 FQNNGV. The CDR3 has 11 amino acids. V shed 2 bases and J shed 10 bases, with 6 bases lying between them. In this sample, this clonotype turned up many times. Its cognate antigen is unknown. The receptor comes from a man aged 50 or older who received an inactivated influenza vaccine. The starting material was CD8+ T cells sorted from PBMCs, obtained less than 6 days after vaccination. V is TRBV11-2 and J is TRBJ2-1, with unresolved D. The CDR3 loop reads CASSLLGEQFF. The CDR3 DNA reads TGTGCCAGCAGCTTACTGGGGGAGCAGTTCTTC.